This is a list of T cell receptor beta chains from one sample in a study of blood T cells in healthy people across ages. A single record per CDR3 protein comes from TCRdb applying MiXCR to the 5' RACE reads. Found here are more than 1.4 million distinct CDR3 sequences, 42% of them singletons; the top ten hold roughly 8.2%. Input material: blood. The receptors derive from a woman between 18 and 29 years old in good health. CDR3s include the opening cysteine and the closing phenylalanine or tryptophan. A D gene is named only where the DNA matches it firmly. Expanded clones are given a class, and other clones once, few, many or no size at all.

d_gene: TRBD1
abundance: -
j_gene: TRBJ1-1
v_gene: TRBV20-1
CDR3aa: CSARVWGQVNTEAFF
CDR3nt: TGCAGTGCTAGAGTTTGGGGACAGGTGAACACTGAAGCTTTCTTT

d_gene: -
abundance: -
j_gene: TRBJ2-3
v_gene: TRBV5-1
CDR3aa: CASSLNGGVSTDTQYF
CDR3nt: TGCGCCAGCAGCTTGAATGGTGGAGTGAGCACAGATACGCAGTATTTT

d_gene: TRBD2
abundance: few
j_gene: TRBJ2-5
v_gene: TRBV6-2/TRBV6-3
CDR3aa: CASSYASGGGETQYF
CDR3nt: TGTGCCAGCAGTTACGCTAGCGGGGGAGGAGAGACCCAGTACTTC

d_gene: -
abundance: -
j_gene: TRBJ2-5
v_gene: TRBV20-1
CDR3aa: CSAKLVNSYNEQYF
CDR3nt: TGCAGTGCCAAACTAGTTAACTCCTACAATGAGCAGTACTTC

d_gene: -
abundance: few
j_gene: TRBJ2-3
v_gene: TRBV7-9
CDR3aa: CASSVGQPTDTQYF
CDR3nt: TGTGCCAGCAGCGTGGGTCAGCCGACAGATACGCAGTATTTT

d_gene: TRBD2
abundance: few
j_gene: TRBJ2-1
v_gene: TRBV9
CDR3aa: CASSDRTSGGKGEQFF
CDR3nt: TGTGCCAGCAGCGACCGGACTAGCGGGGGGAAGGGGGAGCAGTTCTTC

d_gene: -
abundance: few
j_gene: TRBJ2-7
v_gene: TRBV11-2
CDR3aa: CASSLVDRLGYEQYF
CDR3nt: TGTGCCAGCAGCTTAGTGGACAGACTCGGCTACGAGCAGTACTTC

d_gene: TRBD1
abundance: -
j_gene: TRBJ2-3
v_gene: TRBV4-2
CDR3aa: CASSKGQASTDTQYF
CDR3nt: TGTGCCAGCAGTAAAGGACAGGCTAGCACAGATACGCAGTATTTT

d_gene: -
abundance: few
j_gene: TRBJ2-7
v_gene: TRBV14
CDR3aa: CASSRAGRVYEQYF
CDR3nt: TGTGCCAGCAGCCGGGCAGGACGGGTCTACGAGCAGTACTTC

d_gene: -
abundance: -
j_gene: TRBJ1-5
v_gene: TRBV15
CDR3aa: CATSGGLGNQPQHF
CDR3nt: TGTGCCACCAGCGGGGGACTCGGCAATCAGCCCCAGCATTTT

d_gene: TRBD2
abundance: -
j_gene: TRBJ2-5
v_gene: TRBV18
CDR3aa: CASSPGTSGSGGEQYF
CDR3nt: TGTGCCAGCTCACCAGGGACTAGCGGAAGCGGTGGTGAGCAGTACTTC

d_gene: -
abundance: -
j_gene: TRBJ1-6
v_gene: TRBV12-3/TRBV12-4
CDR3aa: CASSPRRDGNSPLHF
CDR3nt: TGTGCCAGCAGTCCTCGTCGGGACGGTAATTCACCCCTCCACTTT

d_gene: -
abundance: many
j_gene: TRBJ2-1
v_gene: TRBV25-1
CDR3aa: CASSATYNEQFF
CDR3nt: TGTGCCAGCAGCGCGACCTACAATGAGCAGTTCTTC

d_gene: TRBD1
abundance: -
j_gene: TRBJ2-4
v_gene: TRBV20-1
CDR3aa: CSARGQGKNIQYF
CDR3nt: TGCAGTGCTAGAGGACAGGGAAAAAACATTCAGTACTTC

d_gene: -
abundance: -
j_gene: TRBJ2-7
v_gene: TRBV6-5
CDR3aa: CASSPGISSPYEQYF
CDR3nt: TGTGCCAGCAGTCCCGGGATTTCCTCCCCTTACGAGCAGTACTTC

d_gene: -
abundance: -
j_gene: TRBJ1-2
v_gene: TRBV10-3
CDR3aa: CAGKRERDLGYTF
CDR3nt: TGTGCCGGCAAACGGGAGAGGGATCTTGGCTACACCTTC

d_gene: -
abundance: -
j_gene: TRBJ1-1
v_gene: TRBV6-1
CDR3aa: CASSLGPPDTEAFF
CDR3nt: TGTGCCAGCAGTCTAGGGCCCCCGGACACTGAAGCTTTCTTT

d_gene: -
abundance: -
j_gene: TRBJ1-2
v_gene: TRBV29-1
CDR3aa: CSARQVYGYTF
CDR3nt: TGCAGCGCACGACAAGTCTATGGCTACACCTTC

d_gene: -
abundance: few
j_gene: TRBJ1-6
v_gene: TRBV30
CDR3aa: CAWSVIGGYSPLHF
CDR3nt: TGTGCCTGGAGTGTAATAGGAGGGTATTCACCCCTCCACTTT

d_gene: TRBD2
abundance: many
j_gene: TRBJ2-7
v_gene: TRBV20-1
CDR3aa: CSATWTSGYEQYF
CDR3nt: TGCAGTGCTACCTGGACTAGCGGGTACGAGCAGTACTTC

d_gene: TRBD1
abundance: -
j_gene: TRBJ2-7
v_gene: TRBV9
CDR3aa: CASSAPQGASPYEQYF
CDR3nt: TGTGCCAGCAGCGCGCCTCAGGGGGCCAGTCCCTACGAGCAGTACTTC

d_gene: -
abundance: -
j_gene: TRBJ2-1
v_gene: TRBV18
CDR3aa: CASSPPVGRNNEQFF
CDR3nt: TGTGCCAGCTCACCACCGGTGGGACGGAACAATGAGCAGTTCTTC

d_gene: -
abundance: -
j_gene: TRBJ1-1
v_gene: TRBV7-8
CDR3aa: CASSWGAADLNTEAFF
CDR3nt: TGTGCCAGCAGCTGGGGGGCCGCTGACCTTAACACTGAAGCTTTCTTT

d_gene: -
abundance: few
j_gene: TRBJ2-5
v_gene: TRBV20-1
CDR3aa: CSGARETQYF
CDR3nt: TGCAGTGGGGCGCGAGAGACCCAGTACTTC

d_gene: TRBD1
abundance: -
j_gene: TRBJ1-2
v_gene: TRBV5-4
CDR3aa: CASSPLPGQGNYGYTF
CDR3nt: TGTGCCAGCAGCCCTTTACCGGGACAGGGAAACTATGGCTACACCTTC

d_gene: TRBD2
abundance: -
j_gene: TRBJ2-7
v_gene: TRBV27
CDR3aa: CASTLLAGTGNEQYF
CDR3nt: TGTGCCAGCACCTTACTAGCGGGCACGGGGAATGAGCAGTACTTC

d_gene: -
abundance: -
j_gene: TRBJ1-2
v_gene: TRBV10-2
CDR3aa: CASSEGAGNGYTF
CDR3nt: TGCGCCAGCAGTGAGGGGGCAGGGAACGGCTACACCTTC

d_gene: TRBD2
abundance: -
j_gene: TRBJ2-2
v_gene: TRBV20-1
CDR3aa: CSARGGGSDTGELFF
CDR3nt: TGCAGTGCTAGAGGCGGGGGGTCGGACACCGGGGAGCTGTTTTTT

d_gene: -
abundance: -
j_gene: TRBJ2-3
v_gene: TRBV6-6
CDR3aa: CASIGLLGTDTQYF
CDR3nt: TGTGCCAGCATTGGACTACTGGGCACAGATACGCAGTATTTT

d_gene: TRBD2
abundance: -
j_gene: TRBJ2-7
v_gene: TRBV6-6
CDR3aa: CASRGLVAKDYEQYF
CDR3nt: TGTGCCAGCAGAGGACTAGTGGCCAAGGACTACGAGCAGTACTTC

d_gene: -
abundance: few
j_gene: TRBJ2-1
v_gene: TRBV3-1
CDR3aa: CASSPGSALRTANEQFF
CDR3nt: TGTGCCAGCAGCCCCGGAAGCGCCCTACGGACCGCCAATGAGCAGTTCTTC

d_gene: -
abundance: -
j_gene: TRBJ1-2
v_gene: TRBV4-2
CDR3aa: CASSQDWAPGGGYTF
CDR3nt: TGTGCCAGCAGCCAAGATTGGGCACCTGGAGGTGGCTACACCTTC